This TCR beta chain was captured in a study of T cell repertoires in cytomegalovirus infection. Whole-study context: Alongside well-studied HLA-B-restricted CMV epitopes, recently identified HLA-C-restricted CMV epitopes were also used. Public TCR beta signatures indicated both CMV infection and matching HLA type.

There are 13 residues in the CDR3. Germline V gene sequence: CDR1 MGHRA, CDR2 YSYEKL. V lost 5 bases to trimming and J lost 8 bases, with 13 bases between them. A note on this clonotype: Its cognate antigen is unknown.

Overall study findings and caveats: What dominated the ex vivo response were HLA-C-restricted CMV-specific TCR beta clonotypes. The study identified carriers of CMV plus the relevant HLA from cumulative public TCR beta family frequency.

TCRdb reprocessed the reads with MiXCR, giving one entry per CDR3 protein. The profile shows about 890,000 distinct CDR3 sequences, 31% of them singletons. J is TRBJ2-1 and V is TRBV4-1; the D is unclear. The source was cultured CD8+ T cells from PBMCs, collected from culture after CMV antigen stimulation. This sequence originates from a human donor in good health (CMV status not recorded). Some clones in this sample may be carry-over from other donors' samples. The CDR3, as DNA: TGCGCCAGCAGCTACACGGTCAGCGATGAGCAGTTCTTC. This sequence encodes CASSYTVSDEQFF.